This TCR beta chain stems from a study of cytomegalovirus exposure and HLA in healthy donors. The PCR had 60 Vbeta and 13 Jbeta primers. Assay used: immunoSEQ multiplex PCR; TCRdb lists only in-frame clones, some missing. The sample includes over 250,000 clones, just over 70% of them seen just once. Regarding this clone: Its matching antigen is unknown.

The CDR3 spans 14 residues. Whole-study findings and limits: When analyzed later, the rates of TCR association showed variation by HLA locus, with DRB1 the most and HLA-C the fewest. When a later analysis was performed, an Asian-associated ancestry cluster reportedly had fewer N-insertions than the roughly 700-donor mean.

The rearrangement links TRBV21-1 to TRBJ2-7; the table names TRBD1, a call not compared with the DNA. TRBV21-1 is a documented pseudogene. This clonotype was obtained from a female donor in good health and CMV-seronegative. The sample comprised PBMCs. The CDR3 region is CASRRGHQIYEQYF. The CDR3 DNA reads TGTGCCAGCAGAAGGGGACATCAGATCTACGAGCAGTACTTC.